Following are 23 T cell receptor beta chains from one sample sequenced in a study of T cell repertoires in cytomegalovirus infection. MiXCR, applied by TCRdb to the reads, yields one record per CDR3 protein. The sample includes approximately 990,000 distinct CDR3 sequences, around 29% of them seen just once. No antigen is known for these receptors. The sample in question was cultured CD8+ T cells from PBMCs, obtained from culture after CMV antigen stimulation. All receptors derive from a human donor in good health (CMV status not recorded). Some clones in this sample may be carry-over from other donors' samples.

This clonotype was seen at least ten times. The CDR3 loop reads CASSWGDTQYF. The CDR3 coding sequence is TGTGCCAGCAGTTGGGGGGATACGCAGTATTTT. This chain joins TRBV12-3 or TRBV12-4 and TRBJ2-3; D possibly uses TRBD1 or TRBD2 (5 bases each). The CDR3 spans 11 residues. Trimming shortened V by 4 bases and J by 6 bases, and 5 bases separated the two germline ends.

This clonotype has just a few counts. The chain joins TRBV6-5 to TRBJ1-5; unclear D gene. CDR3 length: 16 amino acids. Trimming took off 0 bases at V and 4 bases at J, with 13 bases between the two ends. Germline V gene data show CDR1 as MNHEY and CDR2 as SVGAGI. This chain's CDR3 is CASSYSVPGPNQPQHF. CDR3 nucleotide sequence: TGTGCCAGCAGTTACTCAGTCCCGGGCCCTAATCAGCCCCAGCATTTT.

V gene TRBV6-1 combines with J gene TRBJ2-3; 9 positions match TRBD2. V shed 2 bases and J 0 bases; nucleotides not matched to a gene: 12. The CDR3 contains 19 residues. Germline V CDR1 and CDR2: MNHNS, SASEGT. CDR3 sequence (DNA): TGTGCCAGCAGTGAACTGCGGGGGGGCGCGGTTTCAAGCACAGATACGCAGTATTTT. Translation: CASSELRGGAVSSTDTQYF.

V is TRBV7-6 and J is TRBJ2-3, with 8 nucleotides matching TRBD2. V trimming: 3 bases; J trimming: 3 bases; junction bases outside the gene matches: 20. The CDR3 totals 20 residues. Germline lookup yields CDR1 SGHVS and CDR2 FNYEAQ. CDR3: CASSFPSGGGIPISTDTQYF. DNA of the CDR3: TGTGCCAGCAGCTTTCCTTCGGGCGGGGGGATCCCAATTTCGACAGATACGCAGTATTTT.

As regards this clonotype: A read error may produce the germline difference seen at one junction end. V gene TRBV5-6 combines with J gene TRBJ1-1; the match to TRBD1 covers 10 bases. CDR1 and CDR2 (germline): SGHDT, YYEEEE. The CDR3 is 15 amino acids. CDR3 residues: CASSPGQGPSTEVFF. CDR3 bases: TGTGCCAGCAGCCCGGGACAGGGGCCAAGCACTGAAGTTTTCTTT.

The rearrangement uses TRBV19 and TRBJ1-2, with D tentatively TRBD1 (5 bases). Trimming stripped 9 bases from V and 9 bases from J, with 14 bases between. Germline CDR1 reads LNHDA; CDR2 reads SQIVND (reference sequence). CDR3 size: 11 residues. CDR3 sequence reads: CARDMEMSYTF. The CDR3 DNA is TGTGCCAGGGACATGGAAATGAGCTACACCTTC.

The gene calls are TRBV2 and TRBJ1-4; D uncertain. This CDR3 is 19 amino acids long. Trimming left V 2 bases short and J 0 bases short, with 19 bases between. The germline gives CDR1 SNHLY, CDR2 FYNNEI. The CDR3 here is CASSEYLVTSSATNEKLFF. For the CDR3, the DNA is TGTGCCAGCAGTGAATATTTGGTGACAAGCTCCGCAACTAATGAAAAACTGTTTTTT.

This clonotype has more than one count but fewer than ten. V usage is TRBV24-1 and J usage is TRBJ2-6; TRBD1 or TRBD2 may be the D gene (5 bases each). V lost 1 base and J lost 0, with 9 bases in between. CDR1 KGHDR and CDR2 SFDVKD come from the germline V gene. CDR3 length: 17 residues. CDR3 nucleotides: TGTGCCACCAGTGATTTTGGGGGAGTCTCTGGGGCCAACGTCCTGACTTTC. This codes for CATSDFGGVSGANVLTF.

This clonotype has a handful of counts. One end of the junction varies from germline; a read error may be responsible. This sequence joins TRBV7-7 and TRBJ2-1; D gene unclear. CDR3 length: 15 residues. The germline V gene encodes CDR1 SSHAT and CDR2 FNYEAQ (reference sequence). CDR3 bases: TGTGCTAGCAGCCCCGCACTGAGCTCCTACAATGAGCAGTTCTTC. This translates into CASSPALSSYNEQFF. The complete variable domain, with remaining parts taken from reference TRBV7-7 and TRBJ2-1, reads GAGVSQSPRYKVTKRGQDVTLRCDPISSHATLYWYQQALGQGPEFLTYFNYEAQPDKSGLPSDRFSAERPEGSISTLTIQRTEQRDSAMYRCASSPALSSYNEQFFGPGTRLTVL.

This clonotype was picked up a small number of times. This chain joins TRBV6-2 or TRBV6-3 and TRBJ2-5; possible D gene TRBD1, 6 bases. CDR3 length: 15 amino acids. V lost 4 bases and J 2 bases, leaving 14 bases between the germline ends. CDR1 MNHEY and CDR2 SVGEGT come from the germline V gene. The CDR3 region is CASSLTPRGQETQYF. The CDR3 DNA reads as TGTGCCAGCAGTTTAACACCCAGGGGACAAGAGACCCAGTACTTC.

The chain employs TRBV12-3 or TRBV12-4 and TRBJ1-1; D not certain. The CDR3 runs 14 residues. Between the trimmed V and J ends, which lost 2 bases and 10 bases, there was a span of 17 bases. The CDR3 spells CASSLSPAGIGAFF. Written as DNA, the CDR3 is TGTGCCAGCAGTTTAAGCCCGGCGGGAATAGGAGCTTTCTTT.

This clonotype was recorded a few times. This sequence joins TRBV6-5 and TRBJ2-2; 11 bases match TRBD1. V dropped 5 bases and J dropped 5; count of bases not matched to a gene: 10. CDR3 length: 17 amino acids. Looked up from germline, CDR1 is MNHEY and CDR2 is SVGAGI. The CDR3 here is CASSLDRGQSITGELFF. DNA of the CDR3: TGTGCCAGCAGTCTGGACAGGGGGCAGAGTATTACCGGGGAGCTGTTTTTT.

The chain carries TRBV6-5 and TRBJ1-2; unclear D gene. Looked up from germline, CDR1 is MNHEY and CDR2 is SVGAGI. CDR3 length equals 14 residues. V lost 6 bases to trimming and J lost 4 bases, with 15 bases between them. The CDR3 spells CASSHGPPSYGYTF. For the CDR3, the DNA is TGTGCCAGCAGCCATGGGCCTCCTAGCTATGGCTACACCTTC.

Only a few counts were recorded for this clonotype. The V call is TRBV6-5, the J call TRBJ2-2; 7 positions match TRBD1. The germline V gene has CDR1 MNHEY and CDR2 SVGAGI. The trim removed 3 bases at V and 5 bases at J, leaving 6 bases unmatched. There are 15 residues in the CDR3. The CDR3 loop is CASSYLQGTTGELFF. CDR3 DNA: TGTGCCAGCAGTTATTTACAGGGGACGACCGGGGAGCTGTTTTTT.

The DNA for the CDR3 is TGTGCCAGCAGTTTCCGGGACAGGGGGCGCAATGAGCAGTTCTTC. Translated: CASSFRDRGRNEQFF. The chain couples TRBV25-1 to TRBJ2-1; 12 bases fit TRBD1. Trimming took 5 bases from V and 6 from J; bases not matched to a gene: 5. Germline V gives CDR1 MGHDK, CDR2 SYGVNS. The length of the CDR3 is 15 residues.

This clonotype showed up just a few times. J is TRBJ2-5 and V is TRBV19; TRBD2 matches at 7 bases. The CDR3 totals 15 residues. Germline lookup yields CDR1 LNHDA and CDR2 SQIVND (reference sequence). J lost 2 bases, V lost 8 bases, and 11 bases had no gene match. The CDR3 nucleotides read TGTGCCAGTTCCCGCCGGGACTATCCACAAGAGACCCAGTACTTC. It is translated as CASSRRDYPQETQYF.

This clonotype was observed once. CDR3 loop: CASSGGAGVQPQHF. The CDR3 coding sequence is TGTGCCAGCAGTGGAGGAGCGGGGGTTCAGCCCCAGCATTTT. J is TRBJ1-5 and V is TRBV25-1; the D gene is possibly TRBD1 (5 bases). In germline, CDR1 is MGHDK, CDR2 SYGVNS. V was clipped by 4 bases and J by 6 bases, with 13 bases between them. This CDR3 region has 14 residues.

DNA of the CDR3: TGTGCCAGCACGAGGGAGGACAGAGCCTCCTACGAGCAGTACTTC. It yields the protein CASTREDRASYEQYF. The chain combines TRBV2 with TRBJ2-7; D tentatively fits TRBD1 or TRBD2 (6 bases each). Germline V gene data show CDR1 as SNHLY and CDR2 as FYNNEI. The ends were cut back, 7 bases at V and 0 bases at J, with 16 bases in the middle. This CDR3 contains 15 residues.

This chain uses TRBV5-8 with TRBJ2-7; D unclear. The CDR3 runs 12 residues. Germline-derived CDR1 and CDR2 are SGHTS and YDEGEE. Trimming shortened V by 3 bases and J by 3 bases, and 7 bases separated the two germline ends. CDR3 protein: CASSSGYYEQYV. The CDR3 DNA follows: TGTGCCAGCAGCTCCGGGTACTACGAGCAGTACGTC.

The CDR3 protein is CASSQRAATNEKLFF. The CDR3, as DNA: TGTGCCAGCAGCCAGAGGGCAGCAACTAATGAAAAACTGTTTTTT. The gene calls are TRBV7-9 and TRBJ1-4; D is unresolved. V shed 5 bases and J shed 0 bases, with 10 bases lying between them. The germline V gene has CDR1 SEHNR and CDR2 FQNEAQ (reference sequence). There are 15 residues in the CDR3.

This clonotype was recorded at least ten times. This chain links TRBV7-8 with TRBJ2-1; D gene ambiguous. Trimming took 0 bases from V and 12 from J, leaving 21 bases between them. Germline CDR1 SGHVS, CDR2 FQNEAQ. The CDR3 totals 16 residues. The CDR3 region is CASSLARDDPLFGQFF. CDR3 bases: TGTGCCAGCAGCTTAGCGCGTGACGATCCCTTATTCGGGCAGTTCTTC.

The rearrangement links TRBV7-9 to TRBJ1-5, with D hard to call. Germline lookup yields CDR1 SEHNR and CDR2 FQNEAQ (reference sequence). CDR3 length: 13 amino acids. The germline V and J ends were trimmed by 5 bases and 4 bases, with 9 bases remaining between them. The CDR3 DNA reads as TGTGCCAGCAGCCCCGCTCCAAATCAGCCCCAGCATTTT. Translation gives CASSPAPNQPQHF.

This clonotype came up a few times. The chain joins TRBV29-1 to TRBJ2-2; D possibly corresponds to TRBD2 (6 bases). CDR3 length equals 15 residues. Germline-derived CDR1 and CDR2 are SQVTM and ANQGSEA. Trimming cost V 6 bases and J 2 bases, with 16 bases left between them. The CDR3 sequence is CSVPFWGENTGELFF. DNA of the CDR3: TGCAGCGTGCCCTTTTGGGGGGAAAACACCGGGGAGCTGTTTTTT.